The 18 T cell receptor beta chains below all came from one sample that was sequenced in a study of tumor-infiltrating lymphocytes in primary liver carcinoma. Making TCR beta cDNA involved 400 to 600 ng total RNA and a constant-region primer. Nested multiplex PCR, run for three rounds with slightly modified ARM-PCR, yielded TCR beta libraries. For around 9 cycles apiece, the opening two PCR rounds ran with TRBV1-TRBV30 forward primers and a C-beta reverse primer. TCRdb passed the multiplex PCR reads through MiXCR, listing each CDR3 protein once. The repertoire holds tens of thousands of distinct CDR3 sequences, with 72% as singletons. From 20-30 mg of unsorted bulk tissue, DNA and RNA were co-extracted together. Specimen: liver tumor tissue from sampling region 1. The subset denotes: tumor region T1, superior pole. The receptor set was obtained from a man in his forties with primary liver carcinoma and hepatitis B virus infection.

Note on this clonotype: One junction end does not reproduce the germline sequence, and a read error may be involved. The rearrangement links TRBV7-8 to TRBJ1-5, with unresolved D. The CDR3 is 12 amino acids. Germline V CDR1 and CDR2: SGHVS, FQNEAQ. The CDR3, as DNA: TGTGACAGCAGCTTATGGTTCGGGCCCCAGCATTTT. This gives the protein CDSSLWFGPQHF. Supplemented by reference TRBV7-8 and TRBJ1-5, the full variable domain reads GAGVSQSPRYKVAKRGQDVALRCDPISGHVSLFWYQQALGQGPEFLTYFQNEAQLDKSGLPSDRFFAERPEGSVSTLKIQRTQQEDSAVYLCDSSLWFGPQHFGDGTRLSIL.

This clonotype was counted many times. The chain joins TRBV5-1 to TRBJ1-1; no firm D call. Trimming pared 6 bases from V and 3 bases from J, leaving 18 bases between. The CDR3 consists of 15 residues. Germline CDR1 and CDR2: SGHRS and YFSETQ. DNA for the CDR3: TGCGCCAGCACTCGAATACCCGGCGGGGACACTGAAGCTTTCTTT. Translating it yields CASTRIPGGDTEAFF.

The chain combines TRBV28 with TRBJ2-7; possible D gene TRBD1, 6 bases. This CDR3 comprises 14 residues. Germline-derived CDR1 and CDR2 are MDHEN and SYDVKM. Trimming removed 6 bases at V and 2 bases at J, with 14 bases between. The CDR3 is CASRAPGQPYEQYF. Here the CDR3 DNA reads TGTGCCAGCAGAGCCCCGGGACAACCCTACGAGCAGTACTTC.

A note on this clonotype: One junction end does not reproduce the germline sequence, and a read error may be involved. The rearrangement links TRBV4-1 to TRBJ2-2, with a tentative D call TRBD1 (6 bases). Germline lookup yields CDR1 MGHRA and CDR2 YSYEKL. CDR3 length: 17 residues. The CDR3 coding sequence is TGCGCCAGCAGCCATTTATTTCAGGCAGGGGATACCGGGGAGATGTTTTTT. Its translation is CASSHLFQAGDTGEMFF.

To note about this clonotype: The junction does not match germline at one end; this may be a read error. The V and J genes are TRBV11-1 and TRBJ2-3; 11 bases are shared with TRBD2. Germline V gene data show CDR1 as SGHAT and CDR2 as FQDESV (reference sequence). This CDR3 contains 16 residues. DNA of the CDR3: TGTGCCAGTAGCAAGGGACTAGCGGTTAACACAGATGCGCAGTATTTT. As protein: CASSKGLAVNTDAQYF.

Comment on this clonotype: At one boundary the junction diverges from the germline segment, which might be a read error. This chain links TRBV24-1 with TRBJ2-1; the match to TRBD2 covers 8 bases. The germline CDR1 and CDR2 sequences are KGHDR and SFDVKD. The CDR3 runs 15 residues. CDR3: CATSDDTNGRDEQFF. The CDR3 DNA follows: TGTGCCACTAGTGATGATACTAACGGGAGGGATGAGCAGTTCTTC.

For this clonotype: The junction departs from the called germline gene at one end, perhaps through a read error. The rearrangement uses TRBV6-5 and TRBJ2-3; D not certain. Germline assignment: CDR1 MNHEY and CDR2 SVGAGI. The CDR3 runs to 15 residues. The CDR3 spells CASSHSNRATDTQYF. DNA for the CDR3: TGTGCCAGCAGTCACTCTAATCGCGCCACAGATACACAGTATTTT.

Notes on this clonotype: A read error may be the cause here, since a much bigger clone is one base away. The gene calls are TRBV6-1 and TRBJ2-7; 8 nucleotides line up with TRBD2. The CDR3 contains 15 residues. CDR1 and CDR2 from the germline V gene are MNHNS and SASEGT. The CDR3 sequence: CASGEAANGRGEQYF. The CDR3 nucleotides read TGTGCCAGCGGTGAAGCGGCTAACGGGAGGGGGGAGCAGTACTTC.

This clonotype showed up many times. The genes are TRBV29-1 and TRBJ2-5; TRBD2 aligns across 7 bases. Germline CDR1 and CDR2: SQVTM and ANQGSEA. CDR3 size: 13 residues. V lost 6 bases and J lost 4; bases outside the gene matches: 8. The CDR3 DNA is TGCAGCGTCAGTGGGGGGGGAGGAGAGACCCAGTACTTC. It encodes CSVSGGGGETQYF. The variable domain in full, completed from reference TRBV29-1 and TRBJ2-5, reads SAVISQKPSRDICQRGTSLTIQCQVDSQVTMMFWYRQQPGQSLTLIATANQGSEATYESGFVIDKFPISRPNLTFSTLTVSNMSPEDSSIYLCSVSGGGGETQYFGPGTRLLVL.

The chain recombines TRBV29-1 with TRBJ2-2; 7 nucleotides agree with TRBD2. In germline, CDR1 is SQVTM, CDR2 ANQGSEA. This CDR3 is 15 amino acids long. Trimming removed 7 bases from V and 6 bases from J; junction bases left unmatched: 14. CDR3 sequence: CSALMGTSEAGELFF. CDR3 in DNA: TGCAGCGCCCTTATGGGTACTAGCGAAGCCGGGGAGCTGTTTTTT.

A remark on this clonotype: Without the conserved terminal phenylalanine or tryptophan, this CDR3 likely stems from a read error. The V and J genes are TRBV6-5 and TRBJ2-2; TRBD2 matches 8 bases. The CDR3 covers 16 residues. Germline loops: CDR1 MNHEY, CDR2 SVGAGI. The ends lost 5 bases at V and 9 bases at J; junction bases unmatched: 14. Here the CDR3 reads CASSKLSGTNIRELFI. CDR3 in DNA: TGTGCCAGCAGTAAACTTAGCGGGACAAACATCAGGGAGCTGTTTATT.

This clonotype has a single count. The chain recombines TRBV11-2 with TRBJ2-7, with TRBD2 matching 15 bases. The CDR3 length is 18 residues. CDR1 SGHAT and CDR2 FQNNGV come from the germline V gene. The CDR3 coding sequence is TGTGGTAGCAGCTTATCCCTTGGACTAGCGGGAGGGGGGTACGAGCAGTACTTC. Translated, it gives CGSSLSLGLAGGGYEQYF.

In its sample, this clonotype was seen once. The V call is TRBV6-5, the J call TRBJ2-1; 7 nucleotides line up with TRBD2. The CDR3 is 14 residues long. The germline CDR1 and CDR2 sequences are MNHEY and SVGAGI. Germline trimming cut 11 bases from V and 2 bases from J; bases unmatched to any gene: 9. The CDR3 coding sequence is TGTGCCGACAGCCAAGCGGGGACCTACAATGAGCAGTTCTTC. Amino acids: CADSQAGTYNEQFF.

Details on this clonotype: A single base separates this from a much larger clone, so it may be a read error. The chain joins TRBV24-1 to TRBJ2-1; TRBD1 matches at 7 bases. The CDR3 spans 15 residues. CDR1 and CDR2 (germline): KGHDR, SFDVKD. In DNA, the CDR3 is TGTGCCACCAGGACTGGGGGACAGAGCTACAATGAGCAGTCCTTC. It specifies CATRTGGQSYNEQSF.

Details on this clonotype: The conserved phenylalanine or tryptophan normally closing the CDR3 is absent here, so this likely arose from a read error. The chain employs TRBV28 and TRBJ1-5; no reliable D call. Per the germline V gene, CDR1 is MDHEN and CDR2 is SYDVKM. V dropped 5 bases and J dropped 4 bases, with 12 bases sitting between them. This CDR3 is 14 amino acids long. The DNA for the CDR3 is TGTGCCAGCAGTCCACAAATGGGGAATCAGCCCCAGCATTGT. Translation gives CASSPQMGNQPQHC.

About this clonotype itself: One end of the junction is discordant with germline, which a read error may explain. The J gene is TRBJ2-3, the V gene TRBV6-5, with 10 bases fitting TRBD2. Germline V gives CDR1 MNHEY, CDR2 SVGAGI. This CDR3 has 19 residues. CDR3 in DNA: TGTGCCAGCAGTACACCCAACTTAGCGGGAGGTTCCCTCCCAGAAACGCAGTATTTT. Translation gives CASSTPNLAGGSLPETQYF.

On this clonotype: A junction boundary mismatches the germline segment, possibly from a read error. J is TRBJ2-7 and V is TRBV10-3, with D possibly being TRBD1 (5 bases). This CDR3 spans 14 amino acids. Germline assignment: CDR1 ENHRY and CDR2 SYGVKD. The CDR3 DNA sequence: TGTGCCAGCTTGGACATCCTGAACTCCTACGAGCAGTACTTT. Amino acids: CASLDILNSYEQYF.

Points on this clonotype: It is likely a read error, because the conserved phenylalanine at the end of the CDR3 is missing. V usage is TRBV20-1 and J usage is TRBJ2-1; D perhaps matches TRBD2 (6 bases). Between the trimmed V and J ends, which lost 6 bases and 0 bases, there was a span of 12 bases. The germline V gene encodes CDR1 DFQATT and CDR2 SNEGSKA (reference sequence). The CDR3 is made up of 14 amino acids. The CDR3 here is CSAGDFSSYNEQFY. CDR3 in DNA: TGCAGTGCAGGGGACTTCAGCTCCTACAATGAGCAGTTCTAC.